These 27 T cell receptor beta chains share one sample of origin, sequenced in a study of spatial heterogeneity in lung cancer. TCRdb re-derived calls from the 5' RACE reads in MiXCR, one entry per CDR3 protein. The sample consists of 5,000 to 5,500 distinct CDR3 sequences, around 7.7% of them appearing once. Findings and limits, study-wide: Expanded alpha and beta TCR counts within tumors tracked tumor mutation counts.

Time point indicated: sample taken at primary tumor resection. These TCRs are of unknown antigen specificity. This sample comprised lung tumor tissue, obtained at surgery. The receptors stem from a male donor with early-stage non-small cell lung cancer.

This clonotype was counted many times. The chain is built from TRBV20-1 and TRBJ2-4; 8 bases line up with TRBD2. This CDR3 is built from 13 residues. V gave up 5 bases and J gave up 7 bases; unmatched junction bases: 7. The germline CDR1 and CDR2 sequences are DFQATT and SNEGSKA (reference sequence). CDR3 DNA sequence: TGCAGTGCTTTCCTAGCGGGTAACAACATTCAGTACTTC. Its protein product is CSAFLAGNNIQYF.

V gene TRBV28 combines with J gene TRBJ2-6; D might be TRBD1 (6 bases). The CDR3 consists of 13 residues. Per germline, CDR1 MDHEN and CDR2 SYDVKM. The V end was cut by 10 bases, the J end by 2 bases, with 9 bases between. The CDR3 here is CATTGTGANVLTF. The CDR3 nucleotides read TGTGCCACCACAGGGACTGGGGCCAACGTCCTGACTTTC.

This chain uses TRBV5-1 with TRBJ2-7; D tentatively reads TRBD1 or TRBD2 (5 bases each). Germline values: CDR1 SGHRS, CDR2 YFSETQ. CDR3 size: 13 residues. V dropped 7 bases and J dropped 3 bases, with 14 bases sitting between them. The CDR3 reads CASLGDVVYEQYF. The CDR3, as DNA: TGCGCCAGCTTGGGGGACGTAGTCTACGAGCAGTACTTC.

In this sample, this clonotype turned up many times. This chain links TRBV5-4 with TRBJ1-2; D might be TRBD1 (5 bases). The CDR3 runs 15 residues. Germline V gene data show CDR1 as SGHNT and CDR2 as YYREEE (reference sequence). The V gene lost 0 bases and the J gene lost 8 bases, with 17 bases spanning the gap. The CDR3 coding sequence is TGTGCCAGCAGCTTGGAGGCTCGGGCACGGGGCGGCTACACCTTC. This sequence encodes CASSLEARARGGYTF.

This clonotype was observed a handful of times. V usage is TRBV29-1 and J usage is TRBJ2-5; tentatively, D is TRBD1 (6 bases). Germline CDR1 SQVTM, CDR2 ANQGSEA. The CDR3 loop spans 13 amino acids. V lost 2 bases to trimming and J lost 1 base, with 8 bases between them. The CDR3 protein is CSVERTAQETQYF. CDR3 nucleotides: TGCAGCGTTGAAAGGACAGCCCAAGAGACCCAGTACTTC.

The sample holds a few counts of this clonotype. The chain has TRBV11-2 and TRBJ2-7, with a weak D call TRBD2 (6 bases). The CDR3 contains 15 residues. Between the trimmed V and J ends, which lost 2 bases and 3 bases, there was a span of 14 bases. CDR1 is SGHAT, CDR2 FQNNGV, per germline. This chain's CDR3 is CASSLSPGGIYEQYF. CDR3 in DNA: TGTGCCAGCAGCTTATCCCCCGGGGGAATCTACGAGCAGTACTTC.

By frequency in the sample, this clonotype is large. The chain carries TRBV29-1 and TRBJ1-2, with D tentatively TRBD1 (6 bases). With 2 bases removed from V and 11 bases from J, the gap between germline ends came to 18 bases. CDR3 length equals 13 residues. Germline V lookup: CDR1 SQVTM, CDR2 ANQGSEA. CDR3: CSVEKGDGGGYTF. In DNA form, the CDR3 reads TGCAGCGTTGAAAAGGGGGATGGAGGTGGTTACACCTTC.

J is TRBJ1-4 and V is TRBV20-1; D not certain. Trimming stripped 6 bases from V and 1 base from J, with 9 bases between. The length of the CDR3 is 13 residues. Germline values: CDR1 DFQATT, CDR2 SNEGSKA (reference sequence). The CDR3: CSAPVLTNEKLFF. CDR3 nucleotides: TGCAGTGCCCCTGTCCTAACTAATGAAAAACTGTTTTTT.

This clonotype was seen many times. The chain is built from TRBV7-2 and TRBJ1-6; unclear D gene. The CDR3 has 13 residues. With 5 bases removed from V and 6 bases from J, the gap between germline ends came to 8 bases. CDR1 and CDR2 (germline): SGHTA, FQGNSA. CDR3 protein: CASSPELNSPLHF. CDR3 coding DNA: TGTGCCAGCAGCCCGGAGCTTAATTCACCCCTCCACTTT. The full variable domain, completed using reference TRBV7-2 and TRBJ1-6, is GAGVSQSPSNKVTEKGKDVELRCDPISGHTALYWYRQSLGQGLEFLIYFQGNSAPDKSGLPSDRFSAERTGGSVSTLTIQRTQQEDSAVYLCASSPELNSPLHFGNGTRLTVT.

The chain links TRBV29-1 to TRBJ2-1, with TRBD1 matching over 8 bases. Losses at the gene ends were 6 bases for V and 6 bases for J; bases not matched to a gene: 7. CDR3 size: 13 residues. The germline gives CDR1 SQVTM, CDR2 ANQGSEA. The CDR3 DNA sequence: TGCAGCGTATTACCGGGACAGGTCAATGAGCAGTTCTTC. It is translated as CSVLPGQVNEQFF.

This clonotype is medium-sized within its sample. The chain links TRBV7-2 to TRBJ2-2, with D possibly being TRBD2 (6 bases). This CDR3 is built from 14 residues. CDR1 is SGHTA and CDR2 is FQGNSA in the germline V gene. The V and J ends lost 6 bases and 2 bases respectively, with 10 bases between them. CDR3 DNA: TGTGCCAGCAGTCTGGGGGGAAACACCGGGGAGCTGTTTTTT. This codes for CASSLGGNTGELFF.

This clonotype came up once. The gene calls are TRBV5-1 and TRBJ2-7; either TRBD1 or TRBD2 may supply D (5 bases each). CDR1 and CDR2 from the germline V gene are SGHRS and YFSETQ. CDR3 length equals 13 residues. Deletions cut 1 base from V and 4 bases from J, with 9 bases between. The CDR3 loop reads CASSLSGQYEQYF. For the CDR3, the DNA is TGCGCCAGCAGCTTGTCGGGGCAGTACGAGCAGTACTTC.

In its sample, this clonotype was seen many times. CDR3 sequence: CASSTTGTRSYNEQFF. The CDR3 region has the DNA TGTGCCAGCAGCACCACCGGGACACGCTCCTACAATGAGCAGTTCTTC. The chain joins TRBV11-2 to TRBJ2-1, with D possibly being TRBD1 (6 bases). The germline CDR1 and CDR2 sequences are SGHAT and FQNNGV. The ends were cut back, 5 bases at V and 0 bases at J, with 14 bases in the middle. The CDR3 extends over 16 amino acids.

The V and J genes are TRBV20-1 and TRBJ1-2; no clear D gene. CDR3 length: 13 amino acids. Per germline, CDR1 DFQATT and CDR2 SNEGSKA (reference sequence). Written as DNA, the CDR3 is TGCAGCGCCCCCGTTGGGAGCGCAAGCGGCTACACCTTC. Translation: CSAPVGSASGYTF.

The V and J genes are TRBV5-5 and TRBJ2-7; the D is unclear. The CDR3 runs to 14 residues. The germline V and J ends were trimmed by 0 bases and 4 bases, with 11 bases remaining between them. Germline V gene lookup returns CDR1 SGHKS and CDR2 YYEKEE (reference sequence). The CDR3 loop is CASSLVTHAYEQYF. In DNA, the CDR3 is TGTGCCAGCAGCTTGGTAACACACGCTTACGAGCAGTACTTC.

Turning to this clonotype: A much larger clone differs from this one at a single base, so this may be a read error. This chain connects TRBV6-5 to TRBJ2-7, with TRBD2 as a possible D gene (5 bases). The V gene lost 6 bases and the J gene lost 0 bases, with 15 bases spanning the gap. This CDR3 is 15 amino acids long. The germline V gene encodes CDR1 MNHEY and CDR2 SVGAGI. In DNA, the CDR3 is TGTGCCAGCAGCCTCGACATGGGGAGCTCCTACGAGCAGTACTTC. It specifies CASSLDMGSSYEQYF.

This clonotype ranks as medium-sized. The chain joins TRBV6-5 to TRBJ2-7; D may be TRBD1 (6 bases). V lost 4 bases to trimming and J lost 0 bases, with 13 bases between them. Germline assignment: CDR1 MNHEY and CDR2 SVGAGI. The CDR3 is made up of 15 amino acids. In nucleotides, the CDR3 is TGTGCCAGCAGTTTGACAGGTTATTACTCCTACGAGCAGTACTTC. This gives the protein CASSLTGYYSYEQYF.

The chain recombines TRBV5-1 with TRBJ1-6, with D possibly TRBD1 on 5 matching bases. Germline CDR1 is SGHRS and CDR2 is YFSETQ. The CDR3 totals 13 residues. V gave up 7 bases and J gave up 11 bases, with 16 bases separating them. The CDR3 DNA reads as TGCGCCAGCTCGACAGCGGGAGCGCCACCCCTCCACTTT. Protein sequence: CASSTAGAPPLHF.

This clonotype was observed many times. The J gene is TRBJ2-5, the V gene TRBV11-2; D ambiguous. Trimming pared 7 bases from V and 2 bases from J, leaving 11 bases between. The CDR3 has 13 residues. Germline V lookup: CDR1 SGHAT, CDR2 FQNNGV. The CDR3 reads CASTADLQETQYF. The CDR3 DNA follows: TGTGCCAGCACTGCGGATCTACAAGAGACCCAGTACTTC.

This clonotype has only a few counts. CDR3 bases: TGTGCCAGCAGTTGGGGGGCTGGTCAGCCCCAGCATTTT. Protein sequence: CASSWGAGQPQHF. The V call is TRBV12-3 or TRBV12-4, the J call TRBJ1-5, with D possibly being TRBD1 (6 bases). Trimming left V 4 bases short and J 6 bases short, with 10 bases between. CDR3 length equals 13 residues.

This clonotype turned up a few times. This chain joins TRBV13 and TRBJ2-7; no clear D. V lost 1 base to trimming and J lost 3 bases, with 4 bases between them. The CDR3 loop spans 12 amino acids. The germline CDR1 and CDR2 sequences are PRHDT and FYEKMQ (reference sequence). In nucleotides, the CDR3 is TGTGCCAGCAGCTTAGCCAGCTACGAGCAGTACTTC. Protein sequence: CASSLASYEQYF.

This clonotype appeared many times. The CDR3 does not close with the conserved phenylalanine or tryptophan, likely indicating a read error. It is unclear where the CDR3 begins or ends on the DNA, so no DNA is shown, and the CDR3 is as TCRdb lists it. V and J are TRBV4-2 and TRBJ2-7; TRBD2 reflects the table's D call only, with no check against the DNA. CDR1 and CDR2 from the germline V gene are LGHNA and YNFKEQ. The CDR3 is made up of 14 amino acids, end residues included. This CDR3 reads CASSQGSLAGGLVL.

This clonotype was counted between two and nine times. The chain carries TRBV4-1 and TRBJ2-3; D perhaps matches TRBD2 (5 bases). V lost 0 bases and J lost 2, with 9 bases in between. Germline lookup yields CDR1 MGHRA and CDR2 YSYEKL. The CDR3 has 15 residues. The chain's CDR3 is CASSQDRTLTDTQYF. The CDR3 DNA follows: TGCGCCAGCAGCCAAGATCGGACTCTCACAGATACGCAGTATTTT.

This chain links TRBV25-1 with TRBJ1-6; a possible D gene is TRBD1 (6 bases). CDR3 length: 14 residues. The V gene's germline CDR1 is MGHDK and CDR2 SYGVNS. The ends were cut back, 2 bases at V and 8 bases at J, with 10 bases in the middle. CDR3 region: CASSEHRDHSPLHF. The DNA for the CDR3 is TGTGCCAGCAGTGAACACAGGGATCATTCACCCCTCCACTTT.

This clonotype was seen a handful of times. The V and J genes are TRBV27 and TRBJ1-2, with D maybe TRBD1 (6 bases). Trimming removed 6 bases from V and 4 bases from J, with 18 bases in between. In germline, CDR1 is MNHEY, CDR2 SMNVEV (reference sequence). The length of the CDR3 is 15 residues. The CDR3 DNA reads as TGTGCCAGCAGGCAGGGGCAGGGGATTATCTATGGCTACACCTTC. Its protein is CASRQGQGIIYGYTF.

This clonotype was picked up a small number of times. The genes are TRBV7-9 and TRBJ2-7; D possibly uses TRBD1 or TRBD2 (5 bases each). Germline V CDR1 and CDR2: SEHNR, FQNEAQ (reference sequence). The CDR3 spans 16 residues. Trimming shortened V by 5 bases and J by 2 bases, and 19 bases separated the two germline ends. The CDR3: CASSPGTSQSTYEQYF. The DNA for the CDR3 is TGTGCCAGCAGCCCTGGGACCTCGCAATCTACCTACGAGCAGTACTTC.

This clonotype has ten or more counts. The chain has TRBV2 and TRBJ1-5, with a weak D call TRBD1 (5 bases). V was pared by 6 bases and J by 2 bases, with 11 bases between. The CDR3 spans 14 residues. Germline values: CDR1 SNHLY, CDR2 FYNNEI. The CDR3 coding sequence is TGTGCCAGCAGCTGGACACGGGGCAATCAGCCCCAGCATTTT. Translated, it gives CASSWTRGNQPQHF.